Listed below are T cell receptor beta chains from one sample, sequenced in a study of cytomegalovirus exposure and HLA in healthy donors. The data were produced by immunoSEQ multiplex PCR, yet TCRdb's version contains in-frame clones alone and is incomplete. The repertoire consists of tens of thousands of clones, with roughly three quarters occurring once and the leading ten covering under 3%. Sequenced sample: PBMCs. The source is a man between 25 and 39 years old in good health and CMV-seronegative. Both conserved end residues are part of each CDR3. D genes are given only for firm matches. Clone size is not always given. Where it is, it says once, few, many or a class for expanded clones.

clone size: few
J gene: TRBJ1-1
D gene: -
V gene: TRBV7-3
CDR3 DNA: TGTGCCAGCAGCTTATATCCAGGGATGCCTGAAGCTTTCTTT
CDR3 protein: CASSLYPGMPEAFF

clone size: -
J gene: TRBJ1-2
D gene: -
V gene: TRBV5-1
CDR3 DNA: TGCGCCAGCAGCTTGGAGACAGGATTAAAGGGCTACACCTTC
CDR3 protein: CASSLETGLKGYTF

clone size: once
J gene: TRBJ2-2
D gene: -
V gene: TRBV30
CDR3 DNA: TGTGCCTGGACCCCACGGGGCGGGGAGCTGTTTTTT
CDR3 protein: CAWTPRGGELFF

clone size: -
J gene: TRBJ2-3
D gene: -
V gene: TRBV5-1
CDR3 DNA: TGCGCCAGCAGCTTGCCGGGGGGCCCCACAGATACGCAGTATTTT
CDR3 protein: CASSLPGGPTDTQYF

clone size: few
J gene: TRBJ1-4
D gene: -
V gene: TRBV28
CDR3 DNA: TGTGCCAGCAGGGGGCTTGAAAAACTGTTTTTT
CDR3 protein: CASRGLEKLFF

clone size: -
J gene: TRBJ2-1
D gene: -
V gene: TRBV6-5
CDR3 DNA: TGTGCCAGCAGTTACCCCCGGGGGAATGAGCAGTTCTTC
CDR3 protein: CASSYPRGNEQFF

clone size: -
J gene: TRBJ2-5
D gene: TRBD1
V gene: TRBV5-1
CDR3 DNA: TGCGCCAGCAGCTTGGTACAGGGGGGAGGCCAAGAGACCCAGTACTTC
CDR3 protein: CASSLVQGGGQETQYF

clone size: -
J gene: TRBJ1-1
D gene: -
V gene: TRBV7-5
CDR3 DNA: TGTGTCAGAAGCCTTAGGGGAATCACTGAAGCTTTCTTT
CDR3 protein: CVRSLRGITEAFF

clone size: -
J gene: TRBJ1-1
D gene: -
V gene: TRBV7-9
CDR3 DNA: TGTGCCAGCAGCTTAGGGACAGTCCCTGAAGCTTTCTTT
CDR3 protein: CASSLGTVPEAFF

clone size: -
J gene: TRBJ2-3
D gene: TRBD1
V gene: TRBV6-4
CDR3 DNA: TGTGCCAGCAGGAAGACAGGGACCGATACGCAGTATTTT
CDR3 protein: CASRKTGTDTQYF

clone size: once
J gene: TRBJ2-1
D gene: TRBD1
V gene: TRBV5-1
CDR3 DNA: TGCGCCAGCAGCCCCAGGGGGACAGGGGAAGGGGGCAATGAGCAGTTCTTC
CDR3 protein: CASSPRGTGEGGNEQFF

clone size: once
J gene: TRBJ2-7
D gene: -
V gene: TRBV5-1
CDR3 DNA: TGCGCCAGCAGCATAGACGGGACTCCAACCTACGAGCAGTACTTC
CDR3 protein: CASSIDGTPTYEQYF

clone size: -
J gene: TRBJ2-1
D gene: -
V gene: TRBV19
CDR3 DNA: TGTGCCAGTACTACCTCAGGAGAGCAGTTCTTC
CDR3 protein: CASTTSGEQFF

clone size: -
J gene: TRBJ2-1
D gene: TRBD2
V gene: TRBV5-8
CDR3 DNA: TGTGCCAGCAGCTTGGCGGGGGGGCCAAGAGATTACAATGAGCAGTTCTTC
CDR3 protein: CASSLAGGPRDYNEQFF

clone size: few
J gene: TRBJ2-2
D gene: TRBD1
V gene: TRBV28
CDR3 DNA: TGTGCCAGCAGTCCGTCGACAGGGAGTCTGAACACCGGGGAGCTGTTTTTT
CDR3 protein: CASSPSTGSLNTGELFF

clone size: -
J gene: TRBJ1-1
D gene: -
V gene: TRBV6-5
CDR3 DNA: TGTGCCTCCGGAGAGACTGAAGCTTTCTTT
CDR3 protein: CASGETEAFF

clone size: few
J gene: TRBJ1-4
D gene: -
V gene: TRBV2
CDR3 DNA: TGTGCCAGCGGGGGGGGATGGGGTGAAAAACTGTTTTTT
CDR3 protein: CASGGGWGEKLFF

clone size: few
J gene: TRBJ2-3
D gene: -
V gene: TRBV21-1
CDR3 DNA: TGTGCCAGCAGGACCCGACGATCCGGGACAGGATCCACAGATACGCAGTATTTT
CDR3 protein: CASRTRRSGTGSTDTQYF

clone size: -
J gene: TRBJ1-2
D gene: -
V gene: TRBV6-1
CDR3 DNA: TGTGCCAGCCGCGTCGACAAGGACTATGGCTACACCTTC
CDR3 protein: CASRVDKDYGYTF

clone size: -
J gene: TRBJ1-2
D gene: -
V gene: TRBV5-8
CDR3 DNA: TGTGCCAGCAGCTTCCCGGGTCAGAACTATGGCTACACCTTC
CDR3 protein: CASSFPGQNYGYTF

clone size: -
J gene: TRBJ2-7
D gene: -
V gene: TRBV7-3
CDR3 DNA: TGTGCCAGCAGCCCAAACGGCTACGAGCAGTACTTC
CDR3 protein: CASSPNGYEQYF

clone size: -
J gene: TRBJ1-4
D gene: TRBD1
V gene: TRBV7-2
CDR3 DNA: TGTGCCAGCAGCAAAGACAGGGATGAGTCGGAAAAACTGTTTTTT
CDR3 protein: CASSKDRDESEKLFF

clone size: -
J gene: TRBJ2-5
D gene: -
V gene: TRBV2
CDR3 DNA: TGTGCCAGCTCATCCTCTGGGGGGGAGACCCAGTACTTC
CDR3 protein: CASSSSGGETQYF

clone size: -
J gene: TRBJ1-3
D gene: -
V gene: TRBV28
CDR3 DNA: TGTGCCAGCAGTTCATGGGAGGGCATTAGCTCTGGAAACACCATATATTTT
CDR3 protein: CASSSWEGISSGNTIYF

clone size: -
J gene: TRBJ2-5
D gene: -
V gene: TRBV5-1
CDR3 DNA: TGCGCCAGCAGCTTAGAGCAAGAGACCCAGTACTTC
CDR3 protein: CASSLEQETQYF

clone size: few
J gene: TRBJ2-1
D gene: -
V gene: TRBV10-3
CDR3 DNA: TGTGCCATCAGTGACGCAACCAGACAGTTCTACAATGAGCAGTTCTTC
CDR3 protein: CAISDATRQFYNEQFF

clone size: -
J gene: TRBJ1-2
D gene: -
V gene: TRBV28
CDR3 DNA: TGTGCCAGCCTTGTAGGGGAGGGCTATGGCTACACCTTC
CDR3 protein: CASLVGEGYGYTF

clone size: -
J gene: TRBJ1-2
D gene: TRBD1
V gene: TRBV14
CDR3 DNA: TGTGCCAGCAGCCCCTGGACAGGCTATGGCTACACCTTC
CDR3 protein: CASSPWTGYGYTF

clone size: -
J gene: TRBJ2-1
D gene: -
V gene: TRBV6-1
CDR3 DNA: TGTGCCAGCAGTGCCCAGGGAGGTATCAGTGGAGGCGAGCAGTTCTTC
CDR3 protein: CASSAQGGISGGEQFF

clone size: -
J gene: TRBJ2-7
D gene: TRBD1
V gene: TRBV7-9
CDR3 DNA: TGTGCCAGCAGCTTAGTGGGACAGAGCTCCTACGAGCAGTACTTC
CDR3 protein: CASSLVGQSSYEQYF

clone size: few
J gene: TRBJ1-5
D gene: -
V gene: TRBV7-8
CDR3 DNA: TGTGCCAGCAGCCTCCGGGAGGGAGCCAATCAGCCCCAGCATTTT
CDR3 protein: CASSLREGANQPQHF

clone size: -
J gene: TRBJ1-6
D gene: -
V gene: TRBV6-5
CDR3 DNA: TGTGCCAGCAGGGGCGGGTCTACGGAGTCACCCCTCCACTTT
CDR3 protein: CASRGGSTESPLHF

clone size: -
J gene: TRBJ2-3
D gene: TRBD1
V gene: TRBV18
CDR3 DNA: TGTGCCAGCTCACCCTTCGTCAGAGGGGGCGCCGCCACAGATACGCAGTATTTT
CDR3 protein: CASSPFVRGGAATDTQYF

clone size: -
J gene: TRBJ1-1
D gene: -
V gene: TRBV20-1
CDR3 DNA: TGCAGTGCTAGAGTTCCAGGGGTGGCTTTCTTT
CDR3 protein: CSARVPGVAFF

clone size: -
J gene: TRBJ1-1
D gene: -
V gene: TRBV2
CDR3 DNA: TGTGCCAGCCGCGATGGGCCTGAAGCTTTCTTT
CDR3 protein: CASRDGPEAFF

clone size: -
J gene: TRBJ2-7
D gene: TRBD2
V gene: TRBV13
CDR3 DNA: TGTGCCAGCAGCCCGAGGACTAGCGGGGGGACCGCCTACGAGCAGTACTTC
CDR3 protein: CASSPRTSGGTAYEQYF

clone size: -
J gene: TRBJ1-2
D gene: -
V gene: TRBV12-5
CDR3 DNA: TGTGCTAGTGGTTGGGGTAGGGGCGCTGGGGGCTACACCTTC
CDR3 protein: CASGWGRGAGGYTF

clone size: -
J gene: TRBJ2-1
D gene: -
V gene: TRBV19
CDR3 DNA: TGTGCCAGTAGATTAGCGTTGAGCTCCTACAATGAGCAGTTCTTC
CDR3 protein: CASRLALSSYNEQFF

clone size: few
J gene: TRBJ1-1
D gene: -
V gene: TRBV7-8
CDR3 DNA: TGTGCCAGCAGGAGGGAGGTGGGTGAAGCTTTCTTT
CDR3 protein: CASRREVGEAFF

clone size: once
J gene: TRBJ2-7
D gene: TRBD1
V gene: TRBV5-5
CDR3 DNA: TGTGCCAGCAGGTCAAGGGGACAGGGGCCCTACGAGCAGTACTTC
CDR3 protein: CASRSRGQGPYEQYF

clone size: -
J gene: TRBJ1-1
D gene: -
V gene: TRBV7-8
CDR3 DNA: TGTGCCAGCAGCTTGGGGGGGACTTCTGAAGCTTTCTTT
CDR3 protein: CASSLGGTSEAFF

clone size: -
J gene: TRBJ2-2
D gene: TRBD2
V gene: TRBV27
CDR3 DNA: TGTGCCAGCAGTTCCGCGGGCAGCGGGGGGTTCACCGGGGAGCTGTTTTTT
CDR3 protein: CASSSAGSGGFTGELFF

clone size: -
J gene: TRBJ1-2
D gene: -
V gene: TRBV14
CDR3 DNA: TGTGCCAGCAGCAGAGGGACAAGCTCTAACTATGGCTACACCTTC
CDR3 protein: CASSRGTSSNYGYTF

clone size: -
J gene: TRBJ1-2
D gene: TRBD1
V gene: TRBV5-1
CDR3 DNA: TGCGCCAGCAGCTTGGGGACAGGGCTAAAGAACTATGGCTACACCTTC
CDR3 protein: CASSLGTGLKNYGYTF

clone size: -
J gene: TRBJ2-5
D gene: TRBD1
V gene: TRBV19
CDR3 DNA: TGTGCCAGTTCCGGGACAGACCAAGAGACCCAGTACTTC
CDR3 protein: CASSGTDQETQYF

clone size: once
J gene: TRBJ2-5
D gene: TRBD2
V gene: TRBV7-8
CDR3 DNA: TGTGCCAGCAGATCAATAGCGGGGGGCTACCAAGAGACCCAGTACTTC
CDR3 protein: CASRSIAGGYQETQYF

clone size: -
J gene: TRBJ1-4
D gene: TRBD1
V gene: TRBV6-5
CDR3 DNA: TGTGCCAGCAGTAACAGGGGCGGTAATGAAAAACTGTTTTTT
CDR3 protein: CASSNRGGNEKLFF

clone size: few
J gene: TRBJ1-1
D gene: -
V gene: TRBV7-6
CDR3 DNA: TGTGCCAGCAGCTTAGGACAGAACCTGAACACTGAAGCTTTCTTT
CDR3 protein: CASSLGQNLNTEAFF

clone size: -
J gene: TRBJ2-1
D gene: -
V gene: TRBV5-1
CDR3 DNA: TGCGCCAGCAGCTTAGAACGGGGGGCGCACAATGAGCAGTTCTTC
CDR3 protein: CASSLERGAHNEQFF

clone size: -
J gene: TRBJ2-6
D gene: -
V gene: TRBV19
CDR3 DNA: TGTGCCAGTACCATAGACAGTTTATCTGGGGCCAACGTCCTGACTTTC
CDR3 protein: CASTIDSLSGANVLTF

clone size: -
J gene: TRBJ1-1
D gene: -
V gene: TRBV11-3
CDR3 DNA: TGTGCCAGCAGCTTTTCCGGGGGAAACACTGAAGCTTTCTTT
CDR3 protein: CASSFSGGNTEAFF

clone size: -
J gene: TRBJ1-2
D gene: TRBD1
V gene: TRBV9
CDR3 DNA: TGTGCCAGCAGGGGACAGGGTTATGGCTACACCTTC
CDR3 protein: CASRGQGYGYTF

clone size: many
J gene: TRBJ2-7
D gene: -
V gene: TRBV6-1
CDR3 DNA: TGTGCCAGCAGTGAACGGTGGACAGTGACCTACGAGCAGTACTTC
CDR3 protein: CASSERWTVTYEQYF

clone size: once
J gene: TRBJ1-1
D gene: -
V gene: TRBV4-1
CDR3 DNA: TGCGCCAGCAGCCAAGTTGACAGGAACACTGAAGCTTTCTTT
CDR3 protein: CASSQVDRNTEAFF

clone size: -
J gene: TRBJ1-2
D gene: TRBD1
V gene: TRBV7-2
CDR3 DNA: TGTGCCAGCAGCCCGGGACAGGGACTAGACTACACCTTC
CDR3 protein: CASSPGQGLDYTF